This T cell receptor (beta chain) appears in the sequencing data of a study of blood T cell repertoires in COVID-19. Recruits, aged about 18 to 95 years, lived in 24 US areas. Two negative PCRs, clearance, or symptom resolution were required of recovered Cohort 3 donors. Only in-frame clones appear in the TCRdb table, and some are missing; sequencing was by immunoSEQ multiplex PCR. Of fewer than 450,000 clones in the sample, about nine tenths were seen once. V was pared by 6 bases and J by 6 bases, with 7 bases of the junction left unmatched. The CDR3 has 13 amino acids. Looked up from germline, CDR1 is SGHRS and CDR2 is YFSETQ.

Sequences were obtained from PBMCs or T cells enriched from blood (not recorded which). The receptor was isolated from a man younger than 30 who had recovered from COVID-19. V usage is TRBV5-1 and J usage is TRBJ1-2, with TRBD1 matching 8 bases. The CDR3: CASNTGGFDGYTF. The CDR3 DNA sequence: TGCGCCAGCAACACAGGGGGATTTGATGGCTACACCTTC.